This is a list of T cell receptor beta chains from one sample in a study of blood T cell repertoires in COVID-19. TCRdb's copy holds only in-frame clones and misses some; the assay was immunoSEQ multiplex PCR. The repertoire holds about 120,000 clones, 65% to 90% seen once, with 25% to 30% in the top ten. The sample was peripheral blood. The origin of the receptors is a woman aged 80 or older with acute or convalescent COVID-19. The CDR3 runs from the conserved cysteine through the conserved F or W. Fields, in order: CDR3 DNA, CDR3 protein, J gene, D gene, V gene, clone size, CDR3 length. D genes are given only for firm matches. A row's size may be missing; if present it is once, few, many or a size class.

DNA: TGTGCCAGCAGTTACCGAGACAGGGGTGAAGCTTTCTTT
CDR3: CASSYRDRGEAFF
J: TRBJ1-1
D: TRBD1
V: TRBV6-5
size: few
length: 13

DNA: TGTGCCAGCAGTGTTGGAAAGGAGTATGGCTACACCTTC
CDR3: CASSVGKEYGYTF
J: TRBJ1-2
D: NA
V: TRBV25-1
size: NA
length: 13

DNA: TGTGCCAGCAGTTTAAGGGGTAATCAGCCCCAGCATTTT
CDR3: CASSLRGNQPQHF
J: TRBJ1-5
D: NA
V: TRBV27
size: NA
length: 13

DNA: TGTGCCAGCAGCTTGAAACAGGGTCTAAAGGACACTGAAGCTTTCTTT
CDR3: CASSLKQGLKDTEAFF
J: TRBJ1-1
D: NA
V: TRBV7-2
size: NA
length: 16

DNA: TGCGCCAGCAGCCAGCCGGCCGGGACAGGACCCCTACAGCATTTT
CDR3: CASSQPAGTGPLQHF
J: TRBJ1-5
D: TRBD1
V: TRBV4-1
size: NA
length: 15

DNA: TGTGCCAGCAGGAAATTGGACAGGGTGGGCGTTAACTATGGCTACACCTTC
CDR3: CASRKLDRVGVNYGYTF
J: TRBJ1-2
D: TRBD1
V: TRBV2
size: NA
length: 17

DNA: TGCAGTGCTAGTGTACAAAACAGGGGGGCGGGTGGCTACACCTTC
CDR3: CSASVQNRGAGGYTF
J: TRBJ1-2
D: TRBD1
V: TRBV20-1
size: NA
length: 15

DNA: TGTGCCAGCAGCTTTCAAAGTAGGACTGTGACTTTC
CDR3: CASSFQSRTVTF
J: TRBJ2-7
D: NA
V: TRBV7-2
size: NA
length: 12

DNA: TGTGCCAGCAGTTCCCCCGGAGGGCAGGGGGGATCTGAAGCTTTCTTT
CDR3: CASSSPGGQGGSEAFF
J: TRBJ1-1
D: TRBD1
V: TRBV28
size: few
length: 16

DNA: TGCGCCAGCAGCCAAGATCCATATCGGACAGGCACCTACAATGAGCAGTTCTTC
CDR3: CASSQDPYRTGTYNEQFF
J: TRBJ2-1
D: TRBD1
V: TRBV4-3
size: NA
length: 18

DNA: TGCGCCAGCAGCTCAAACAGCATGGACACTGAAGCTTTCTTT
CDR3: CASSSNSMDTEAFF
J: TRBJ1-1
D: NA
V: TRBV5-1
size: NA
length: 14

DNA: TGTGCCAGCAGCTGGGACACCGGTGAAGCTTTCTTT
CDR3: CASSWDTGEAFF
J: TRBJ1-1
D: NA
V: TRBV5-4
size: NA
length: 12

DNA: TGTGCCAGCAGCAAAGGGGGGACAGGGGGCATCTCTGGAAACACCATATATTTT
CDR3: CASSKGGTGGISGNTIYF
J: TRBJ1-3
D: TRBD1
V: TRBV7-9
size: NA
length: 18

DNA: TGCGCCAGCTTTTCCGGGGACTCTGGAAACACCATATATTTT
CDR3: CASFSGDSGNTIYF
J: TRBJ1-3
D: NA
V: TRBV5-1
size: NA
length: 14

DNA: TGTGCCAGCAGCTTAGGTAGCACCGACGGGAATGAGCAGTTCTTC
CDR3: CASSLGSTDGNEQFF
J: TRBJ2-1
D: NA
V: TRBV11-3
size: NA
length: 15

DNA: TGTGCCAGCAGCCCCTATGAGTCTAACCCCTACGAGCAGTACTTC
CDR3: CASSPYESNPYEQYF
J: TRBJ2-7
D: NA
V: TRBV9
size: NA
length: 15

DNA: TGTGCCAGCAGCCGCGGGACCCCGGGGAATCAGCCCCAGCATTTT
CDR3: CASSRGTPGNQPQHF
J: TRBJ1-5
D: NA
V: TRBV6-2/TRBV6-3
size: NA
length: 15

DNA: TGTGCCAGCGGCCCCAGCACAGATACGCAGTATTTT
CDR3: CASGPSTDTQYF
J: TRBJ2-3
D: NA
V: TRBV12-3/TRBV12-4
size: NA
length: 12

DNA: TGTGCCAGCACCGACAACAGGGGAATGAGTGAAAAACTGTTTTTT
CDR3: CASTDNRGMSEKLFF
J: TRBJ1-4
D: TRBD1
V: TRBV5-6
size: NA
length: 15

DNA: TGCGCCAGCAGCCCCGGTTCACCCGGAAACACCATATATTTT
CDR3: CASSPGSPGNTIYF
J: TRBJ1-3
D: NA
V: TRBV5-1
size: NA
length: 14

DNA: TGTGCCAGCAGTTTAACAGGGCTCACCACAGATACGCAGTATTTT
CDR3: CASSLTGLTTDTQYF
J: TRBJ2-3
D: NA
V: TRBV28
size: NA
length: 15

DNA: TGTGCCAGCAGTGAAACCCCCCAGGGTTGGGGCTACACCTTC
CDR3: CASSETPQGWGYTF
J: TRBJ1-2
D: NA
V: TRBV6-1
size: NA
length: 14

DNA: TGCAGCGTTCAACAGGGGAGGAACACTGAAGCTTTCTTT
CDR3: CSVQQGRNTEAFF
J: TRBJ1-1
D: TRBD1
V: TRBV29-1
size: NA
length: 13

DNA: TGTGCCAGCAGCGAAGGACAGAACACTGAAGCTTTCTTT
CDR3: CASSEGQNTEAFF
J: TRBJ1-1
D: NA
V: TRBV5-4
size: few
length: 13

DNA: TGTGCCAGCAGCCCCAAGGGGCATCAGCCCCAGCATTTT
CDR3: CASSPKGHQPQHF
J: TRBJ1-5
D: NA
V: TRBV7-2
size: NA
length: 13

DNA: TGTGCCAGCAGCCCGGGACAGGGGCGCGGGCCTGGGTATGGCTACACCTTC
CDR3: CASSPGQGRGPGYGYTF
J: TRBJ1-2
D: TRBD1
V: TRBV27
size: few
length: 17

DNA: TGTGCCAGCTCAGCAACGACAGGGGGCAATCAGCCCCAGCATTTT
CDR3: CASSATTGGNQPQHF
J: TRBJ1-5
D: TRBD1
V: TRBV18
size: NA
length: 15

DNA: TGTGCCAGCAGTTCCCTAGGACCCAGACGGGGTGAAAAACTGTTTTTT
CDR3: CASSSLGPRRGEKLFF
J: TRBJ1-4
D: NA
V: TRBV6-5
size: NA
length: 16

DNA: TGCGCCAGCAGCTCGAAGCCTCGACAGGCTTACACTGAAGCTTTCTTT
CDR3: CASSSKPRQAYTEAFF
J: TRBJ1-1
D: NA
V: TRBV5-1
size: NA
length: 16

DNA: TGTGCCAGCAGTTCCCGGGACACCTGGTATGGTGAAGCTTTCTTT
CDR3: CASSSRDTWYGEAFF
J: TRBJ1-1
D: NA
V: TRBV6-5
size: few
length: 15

DNA: TGTGCCAGCAGCTTATACCTCAGGGAGGCGGATTCACCCCTCCACTTT
CDR3: CASSLYLREADSPLHF
J: TRBJ1-6
D: NA
V: TRBV7-9
size: NA
length: 16

DNA: TGTGCCAGCACCTATGGGCAGGACCAAGAGACCCAGTACTTC
CDR3: CASTYGQDQETQYF
J: TRBJ2-5
D: NA
V: TRBV7-9
size: once
length: 14

DNA: TGTGCCAGCAGCCAACGCGGAACCAGCTCCTACAATGAGCAGTTCTTC
CDR3: CASSQRGTSSYNEQFF
J: TRBJ2-1
D: NA
V: TRBV4-2
size: NA
length: 16

DNA: TGCGCCAGCAGCCAAGTGACTAGCCACCGTTCTACAGATACGCAGTATTTT
CDR3: CASSQVTSHRSTDTQYF
J: TRBJ2-3
D: TRBD2
V: TRBV5-1
size: NA
length: 17

DNA: TGTGCCAGCAGTTTCAGGGGTTGGAACTACGAGCAGTACTTC
CDR3: CASSFRGWNYEQYF
J: TRBJ2-7
D: NA
V: TRBV27
size: NA
length: 14

DNA: TGTGCCAGCAGAAGGCAGGTTGGAAACACCATATATTTT
CDR3: CASRRQVGNTIYF
J: TRBJ1-3
D: NA
V: TRBV6-5
size: NA
length: 13

DNA: TGCGCCAGCAGCTTAGAACAGGGCCGAGCTTTCTTT
CDR3: CASSLEQGRAFF
J: TRBJ1-1
D: NA
V: TRBV5-1
size: NA
length: 12

DNA: TGTGCCAGCTCATCCGGACAGGGAAGCAGTTATTATAGCAATCAGCCCCAGCATTTT
CDR3: CASSSGQGSSYYSNQPQHF
J: TRBJ1-5
D: TRBD1
V: TRBV18
size: NA
length: 19

DNA: TGCGCCAGCTCTATACGGGACAGGGAAATCTATAGCAATCAGCCCCAGCATTTT
CDR3: CASSIRDREIYSNQPQHF
J: TRBJ1-5
D: TRBD1
V: TRBV5-1
size: NA
length: 18

DNA: TGTGCCAGTAGTATGCGGCGGATAGGAGGAGGGCACGACTATGGCTACACCTTC
CDR3: CASSMRRIGGGHDYGYTF
J: TRBJ1-2
D: NA
V: TRBV19
size: NA
length: 18

DNA: TGTGCCAGCAGCCCGAAATCAGGGACAAATTCACCCCTCCACTTT
CDR3: CASSPKSGTNSPLHF
J: TRBJ1-6
D: NA
V: TRBV7-6
size: NA
length: 15

DNA: TGCGCCAGCAGCCAAACTAGCGGGTACCAATCTAGCACAGATACGCAGTATTTT
CDR3: CASSQTSGYQSSTDTQYF
J: TRBJ2-3
D: TRBD2
V: TRBV4-1
size: few
length: 18

DNA: TGCAGCGACCGGGGAAGATACAATGAGCAGTTCTTC
CDR3: CSDRGRYNEQFF
J: TRBJ2-1
D: NA
V: TRBV29-1
size: NA
length: 12

DNA: TGTGCCAGCAGCTCTTGGGGAGGGAACACTGAAGCTTTCTTT
CDR3: CASSSWGGNTEAFF
J: TRBJ1-1
D: NA
V: TRBV5-5
size: once
length: 14

DNA: TGTGCCAGCAGCTTGGACAGTTCCTATGGCTACACCTTC
CDR3: CASSLDSSYGYTF
J: TRBJ1-2
D: NA
V: TRBV5-4
size: NA
length: 13

DNA: TGTGCCATCAGATGGGACAGGGCCCTAAACACTGAAGCTTTCTTT
CDR3: CAIRWDRALNTEAFF
J: TRBJ1-1
D: TRBD1
V: TRBV10-3
size: NA
length: 15

DNA: TGTGCCAGCAGCTTAGGGTACGGGGCGAACACCGGGGAGCTGTTTTTT
CDR3: CASSLGYGANTGELFF
J: TRBJ2-2
D: NA
V: TRBV7-9
size: NA
length: 16

DNA: TGTGCCAGCAGTGAATATCCCGACAGAAAAGCTTTCTTT
CDR3: CASSEYPDRKAFF
J: TRBJ1-1
D: NA
V: TRBV6-1
size: NA
length: 13

DNA: TGTGCCAGCAGCCAAGCCAACAGGGGTCATAGCAATCAGCCCCAGCATTTT
CDR3: CASSQANRGHSNQPQHF
J: TRBJ1-5
D: TRBD1
V: TRBV3-1/TRBV3-2
size: NA
length: 17

DNA: TGTGCCAGCAGCCAAGATCGCGGGTACATTTACGAGCAGTACTTC
CDR3: CASSQDRGYIYEQYF
J: TRBJ2-7
D: NA
V: TRBV4-2
size: once
length: 15

DNA: TGTGCCAGCAGCTCGGGAGAAACCCATCAGCCCCAGCATTTT
CDR3: CASSSGETHQPQHF
J: TRBJ1-5
D: NA
V: TRBV7-9
size: NA
length: 14

DNA: TGTGCCAGCAGATTACAGGGGGCACTGGGCTACACCTTC
CDR3: CASRLQGALGYTF
J: TRBJ1-2
D: TRBD1
V: TRBV28
size: NA
length: 13

DNA: TGTGCCAGCAAAAGCGGGGGGGCGGATGAGACCCAGTACTTC
CDR3: CASKSGGADETQYF
J: TRBJ2-5
D: TRBD2
V: TRBV28
size: NA
length: 14

DNA: TGCGCCAGCAGCCAAGGGGGAGGGTCCTACGAGCAGTACTTC
CDR3: CASSQGGGSYEQYF
J: TRBJ2-7
D: TRBD2
V: TRBV4-1
size: NA
length: 14

DNA: TGTGCCAGCAGCTTCGGGGAGACCCAGTACTTC
CDR3: CASSFGETQYF
J: TRBJ2-5
D: NA
V: TRBV7-9
size: NA
length: 11